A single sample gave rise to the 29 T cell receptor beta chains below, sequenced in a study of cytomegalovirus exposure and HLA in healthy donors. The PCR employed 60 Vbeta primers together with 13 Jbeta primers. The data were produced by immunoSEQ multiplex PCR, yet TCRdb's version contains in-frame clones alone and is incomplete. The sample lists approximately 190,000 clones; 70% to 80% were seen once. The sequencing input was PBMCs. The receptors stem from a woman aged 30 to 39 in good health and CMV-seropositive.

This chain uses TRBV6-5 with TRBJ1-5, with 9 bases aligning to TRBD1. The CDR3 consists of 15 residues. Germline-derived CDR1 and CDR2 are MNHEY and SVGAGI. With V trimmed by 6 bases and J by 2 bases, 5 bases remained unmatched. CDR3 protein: CASRADRGGNQPQHF. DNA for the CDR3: TGTGCCAGCAGGGCTGACAGGGGGGGCAATCAGCCCCAGCATTTT.

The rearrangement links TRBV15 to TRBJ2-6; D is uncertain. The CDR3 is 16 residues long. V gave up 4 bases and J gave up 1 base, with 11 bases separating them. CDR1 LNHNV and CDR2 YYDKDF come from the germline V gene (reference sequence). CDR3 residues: CATSISTSSGANVLTF. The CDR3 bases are TGTGCCACCAGCATTTCAACATCATCTGGGGCCAACGTCCTGACTTTC.

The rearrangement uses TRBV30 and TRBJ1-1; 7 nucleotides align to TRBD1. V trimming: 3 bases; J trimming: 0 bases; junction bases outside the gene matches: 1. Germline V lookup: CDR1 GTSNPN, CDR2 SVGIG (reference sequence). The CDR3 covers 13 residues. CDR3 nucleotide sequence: TGTGCCTGGAGGGACAGGCTGAACACTGAAGCTTTCTTT. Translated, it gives CAWRDRLNTEAFF. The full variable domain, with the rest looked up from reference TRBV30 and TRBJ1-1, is SQTIHQWPATLVQPVGSPLSLECTVEGTSNPNLYWYRQAAGRGLQLLFYSVGIGQISSEVPQNLSASRPQDRQFILSSKKLLLSDSGFYLCAWRDRLNTEAFFGQGTRLTVV.

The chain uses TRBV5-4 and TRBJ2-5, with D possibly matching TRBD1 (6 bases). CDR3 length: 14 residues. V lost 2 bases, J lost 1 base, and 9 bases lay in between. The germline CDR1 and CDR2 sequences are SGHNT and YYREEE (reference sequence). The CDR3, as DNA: TGTGCCAGCAGCTTAAGGACAGCCCAAGAGACCCAGTACTTC. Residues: CASSLRTAQETQYF.

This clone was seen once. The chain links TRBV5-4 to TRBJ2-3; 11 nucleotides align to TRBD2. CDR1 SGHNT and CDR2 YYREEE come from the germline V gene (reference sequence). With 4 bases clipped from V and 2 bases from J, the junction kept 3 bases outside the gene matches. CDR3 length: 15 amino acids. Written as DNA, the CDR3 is TGTGCCAGCAGCCGTAGCGGGGGGGTCACAGATACGCAGTATTTT. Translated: CASSRSGGVTDTQYF.

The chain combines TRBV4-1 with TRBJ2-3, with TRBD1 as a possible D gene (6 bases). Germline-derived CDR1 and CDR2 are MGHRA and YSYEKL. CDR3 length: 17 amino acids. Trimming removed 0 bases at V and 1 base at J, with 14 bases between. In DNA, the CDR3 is TGCGCCAGCAGCCAAGAAAACAGGGCGAGGGGCACAGATACGCAGTATTTT. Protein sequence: CASSQENRARGTDTQYF.

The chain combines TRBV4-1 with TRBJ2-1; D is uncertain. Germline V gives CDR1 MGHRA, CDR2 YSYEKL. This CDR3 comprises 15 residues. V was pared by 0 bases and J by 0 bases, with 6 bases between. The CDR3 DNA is TGCGCCAGCAGCCAAGAACAGAGCTCCTACAATGAGCAGTTCTTC. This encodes CASSQEQSSYNEQFF.

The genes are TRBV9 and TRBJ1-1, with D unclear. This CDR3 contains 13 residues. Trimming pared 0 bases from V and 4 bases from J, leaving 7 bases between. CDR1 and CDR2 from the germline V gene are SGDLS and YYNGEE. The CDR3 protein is CASSVEQFTEAFF. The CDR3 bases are TGTGCCAGCAGCGTAGAACAGTTCACTGAAGCTTTCTTT.

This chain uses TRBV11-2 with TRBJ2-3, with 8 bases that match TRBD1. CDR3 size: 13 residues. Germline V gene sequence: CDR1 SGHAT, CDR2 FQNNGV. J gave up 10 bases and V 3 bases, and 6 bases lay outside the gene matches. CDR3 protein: CASSFNRGVPQYF. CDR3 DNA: TGTGCCAGCAGCTTCAACAGGGGGGTGCCGCAGTATTTT.

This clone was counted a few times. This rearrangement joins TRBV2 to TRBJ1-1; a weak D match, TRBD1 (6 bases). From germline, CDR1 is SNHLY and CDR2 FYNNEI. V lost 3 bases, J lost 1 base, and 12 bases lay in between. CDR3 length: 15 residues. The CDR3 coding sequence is TGTGCCAGCAGTGATCAGGGGCTCACGAACACTGAAGCTTTCTTT. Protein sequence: CASSDQGLTNTEAFF. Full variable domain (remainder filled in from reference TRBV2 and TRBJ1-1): EPEVTQTPSHQVTQMGQEVILRCVPISNHLYFYWYRQILGQKVEFLVSFYNNEISEKSEIFDDQFSVERPDGSNFTLKIRSTKLEDSAMYFCASSDQGLTNTEAFFGQGTRLTVV.

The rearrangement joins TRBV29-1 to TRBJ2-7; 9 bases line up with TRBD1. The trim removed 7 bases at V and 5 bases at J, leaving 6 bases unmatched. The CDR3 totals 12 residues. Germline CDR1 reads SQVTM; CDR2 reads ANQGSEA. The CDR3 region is CSGTGGKNEQYF. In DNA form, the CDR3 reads TGCAGCGGTACAGGGGGCAAGAACGAGCAGTACTTC.

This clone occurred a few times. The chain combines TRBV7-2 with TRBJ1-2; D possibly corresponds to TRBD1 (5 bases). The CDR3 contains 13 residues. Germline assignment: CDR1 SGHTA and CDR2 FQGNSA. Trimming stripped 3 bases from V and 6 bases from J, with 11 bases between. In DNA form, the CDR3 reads TGTGCCAGCAGCTTGGGGGGTAATGATGGCTACACCTTC. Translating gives CASSLGGNDGYTF.

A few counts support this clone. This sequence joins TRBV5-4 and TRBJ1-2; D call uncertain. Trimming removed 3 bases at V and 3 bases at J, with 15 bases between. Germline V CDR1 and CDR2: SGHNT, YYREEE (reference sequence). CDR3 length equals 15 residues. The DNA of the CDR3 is TGTGCCAGCAGCTACTACACGGAGTACTACTATGGCTACACCTTC. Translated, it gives CASSYYTEYYYGYTF.

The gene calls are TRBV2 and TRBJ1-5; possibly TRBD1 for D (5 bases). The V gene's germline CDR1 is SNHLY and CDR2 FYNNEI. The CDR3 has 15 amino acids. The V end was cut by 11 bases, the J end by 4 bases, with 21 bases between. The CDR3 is CAGSKTALTNQPQHF. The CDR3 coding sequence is TGTGCCGGTTCCAAGACAGCCCTTACAAATCAGCCCCAGCATTTT. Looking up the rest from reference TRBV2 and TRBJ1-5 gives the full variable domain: EPEVTQTPSHQVTQMGQEVILRCVPISNHLYFYWYRQILGQKVEFLVSFYNNEISEKSEIFDDQFSVERPDGSNFTLKIRSTKLEDSAMYFCAGSKTALTNQPQHFGDGTRLSIL.

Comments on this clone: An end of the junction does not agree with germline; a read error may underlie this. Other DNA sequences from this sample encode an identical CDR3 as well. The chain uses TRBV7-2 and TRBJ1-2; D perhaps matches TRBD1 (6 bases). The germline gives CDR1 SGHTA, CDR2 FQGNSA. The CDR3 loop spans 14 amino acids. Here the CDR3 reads CASSLGGGGYGYTF. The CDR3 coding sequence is TGTGCCAGTAGCTTAGGAGGGGGGGGCTATGGCTACACCTTC.

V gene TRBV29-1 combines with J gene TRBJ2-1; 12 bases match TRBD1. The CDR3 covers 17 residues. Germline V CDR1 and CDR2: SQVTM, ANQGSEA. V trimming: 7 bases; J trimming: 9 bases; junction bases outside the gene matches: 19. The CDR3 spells CSARDRGPPGLYGEQFF. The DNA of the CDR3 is TGCAGCGCCCGGGACAGGGGGCCCCCGGGACTATACGGTGAGCAGTTCTTC.

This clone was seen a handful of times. CDR3 nucleotides: TGTGCCAGCAGCTTGGTTTGGGGACTAGCGGGGGCCGGGAACATTCAGTACTTC. Translation gives CASSLVWGLAGAGNIQYF. V and J are TRBV7-9 and TRBJ2-4, with 14 bases lining up with TRBD2. Germline V gene lookup returns CDR1 SEHNR and CDR2 FQNEAQ (reference sequence). V dropped 3 bases and J dropped 7; count of bases not matched to a gene: 11. The CDR3 is 18 amino acids.

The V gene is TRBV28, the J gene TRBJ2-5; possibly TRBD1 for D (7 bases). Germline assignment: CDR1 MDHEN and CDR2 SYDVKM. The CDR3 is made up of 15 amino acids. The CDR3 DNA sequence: TGTGCTACCACCCCGGGAGACAGGGAGTTCGAGACCCAGTACTTC. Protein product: CATTPGDREFETQYF.

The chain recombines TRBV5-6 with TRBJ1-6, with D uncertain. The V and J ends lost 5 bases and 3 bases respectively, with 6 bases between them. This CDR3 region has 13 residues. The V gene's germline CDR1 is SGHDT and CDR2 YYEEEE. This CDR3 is CASSGNYNSPLHF. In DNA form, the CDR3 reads TGTGCCAGCAGTGGCAACTATAATTCACCCCTCCACTTT.

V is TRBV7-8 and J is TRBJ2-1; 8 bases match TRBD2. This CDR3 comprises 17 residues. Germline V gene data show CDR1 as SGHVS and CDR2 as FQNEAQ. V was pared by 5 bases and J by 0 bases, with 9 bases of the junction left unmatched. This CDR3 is CASSRNAGTSSYNEQFF. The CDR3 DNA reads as TGTGCCAGCAGCCGAAACGCCGGGACTAGCTCCTACAATGAGCAGTTCTTC.

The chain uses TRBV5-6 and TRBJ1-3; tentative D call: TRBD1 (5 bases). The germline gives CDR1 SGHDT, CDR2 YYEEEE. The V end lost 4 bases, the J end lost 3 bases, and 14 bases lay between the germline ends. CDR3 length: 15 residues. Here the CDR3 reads CASSPWVGVGNTIYF. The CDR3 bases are TGTGCCAGCAGCCCCTGGGTAGGGGTTGGAAACACCATATATTTT.

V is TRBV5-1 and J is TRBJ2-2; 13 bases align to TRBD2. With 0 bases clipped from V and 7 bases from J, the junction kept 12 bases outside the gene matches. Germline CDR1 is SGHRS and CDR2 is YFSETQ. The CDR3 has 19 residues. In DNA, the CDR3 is TGCGCCAGCAGCTTGGCCGGTCAAGGACTAGCGGGGGTGGACGGGGAGCTGTTTTTT. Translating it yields CASSLAGQGLAGVDGELFF.

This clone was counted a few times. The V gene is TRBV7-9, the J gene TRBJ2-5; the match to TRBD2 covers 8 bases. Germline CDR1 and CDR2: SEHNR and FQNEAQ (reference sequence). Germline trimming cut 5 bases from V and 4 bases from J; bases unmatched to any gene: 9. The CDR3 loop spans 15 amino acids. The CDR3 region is CASSQHLLAGETQYF. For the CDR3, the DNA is TGTGCCAGCAGCCAGCATTTGCTAGCGGGAGAGACCCAGTACTTC.

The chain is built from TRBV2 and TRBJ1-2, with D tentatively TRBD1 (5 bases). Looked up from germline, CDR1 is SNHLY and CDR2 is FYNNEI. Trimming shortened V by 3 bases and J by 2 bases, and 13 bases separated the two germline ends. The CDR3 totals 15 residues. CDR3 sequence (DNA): TGTGCCAGCAGTGATATAGGGGTACTGAACTATGGCTACACCTTC. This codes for CASSDIGVLNYGYTF.

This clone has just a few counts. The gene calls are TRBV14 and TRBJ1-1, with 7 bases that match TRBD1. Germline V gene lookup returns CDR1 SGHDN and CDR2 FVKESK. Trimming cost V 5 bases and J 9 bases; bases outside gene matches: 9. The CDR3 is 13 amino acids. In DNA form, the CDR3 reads TGTGCCAGCAGCTTAAGACAGGGTCGGAAAGCTTTCTTT. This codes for CASSLRQGRKAFF.

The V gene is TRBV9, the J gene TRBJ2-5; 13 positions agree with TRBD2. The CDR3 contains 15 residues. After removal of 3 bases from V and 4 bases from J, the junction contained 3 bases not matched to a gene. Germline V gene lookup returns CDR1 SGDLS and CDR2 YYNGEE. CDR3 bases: TGTGCCAGCAGCGCCGGGACTAGCGGGATAGAGACCCAGTACTTC. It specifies CASSAGTSGIETQYF.

The CDR3 loop is CASSPGLAGTAKSSYNEQFF. CDR3 sequence (DNA): TGCGCCAGCAGCCCAGGTTTAGCGGGAACGGCCAAGAGCTCCTACAATGAGCAGTTCTTC. V is TRBV5-1 and J is TRBJ2-1; the match to TRBD2 covers 8 bases. Germline V gene lookup returns CDR1 SGHRS and CDR2 YFSETQ. CDR3 length: 20 amino acids. V shed 4 bases and J 0 bases; nucleotides not matched to a gene: 18.

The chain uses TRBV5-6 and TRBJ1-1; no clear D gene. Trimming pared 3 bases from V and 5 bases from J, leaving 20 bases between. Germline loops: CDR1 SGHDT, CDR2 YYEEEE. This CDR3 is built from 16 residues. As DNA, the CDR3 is TGTGCCAGCAGCTGGGATTTAGGAGGAGGGAGTACTGAAGCTTTCTTT. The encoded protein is CASSWDLGGGSTEAFF.

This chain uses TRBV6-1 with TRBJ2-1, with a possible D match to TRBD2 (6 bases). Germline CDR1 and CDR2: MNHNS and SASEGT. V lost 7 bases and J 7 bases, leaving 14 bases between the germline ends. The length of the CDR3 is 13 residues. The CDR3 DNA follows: TGTGCCAGCAATGGACTATGGGCAAATGAGCAGTTCTTC. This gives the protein CASNGLWANEQFF.